The 6 T cell receptor beta chains reported below all come from one sample, sequenced in a study of tumor-infiltrating lymphocytes in primary liver carcinoma. Production of TCR beta cDNA used 400 to 650 ng total RNA together with a constant-region primer. Nested multiplex PCR, run for three rounds with slightly modified ARM-PCR, yielded TCR beta libraries. In the first two PCR rounds, TRBV1-TRBV30 forward primers were paired with a C-beta reverse primer, and each round lasted roughly 10 cycles. Using its own MiXCR run on the multiplex PCR reads, TCRdb lists one record per CDR3 protein. This sample has some 100,000 distinct CDR3 sequences; about 67% occur once, and the top ten carry less than 15%. Joint extraction of RNA and DNA used roughly 18-34 mg of bulk tissue that was unsorted. Material: liver tumor tissue from sampling region 2. The sample's subset: tumor region T2, inferior pole. The receptor source for this set is a woman aged 60-70 years with primary liver carcinoma and hepatitis B virus infection.

As to this clonotype: Mismatch with germline at one junction end may stem from a read error. This chain connects TRBV6-1 to TRBJ2-2, with TRBD2 matching 10 bases. Germline CDR1 reads MNHNS; CDR2 reads SASEGT. The CDR3 sequence is 17 residues long. Here the CDR3 reads CASSVRPSGSLSGKLFF. CDR3 nucleotide sequence: TGTGCCAGCAGTGTAAGACCTAGCGGGAGTCTTTCCGGGAAGCTGTTTTTT.

In its sample, this clonotype was seen a few times. V usage is TRBV5-1 and J usage is TRBJ2-3; weak D call: TRBD2 (6 bases). Between the trimmed V and J ends, which lost 4 bases and 0 bases, there was a span of 12 bases. CDR1 SGHRS and CDR2 YFSETQ come from the germline V gene. This CDR3 is 15 amino acids long. The CDR3 spells CASSLSGLSTDTQYF. In DNA, the CDR3 is TGCGCCAGCAGCCTTAGCGGCCTAAGCACAGATACGCAGTATTTT.

Regarding this clonotype: The CDR3 does not close with the conserved phenylalanine or tryptophan, likely indicating a read error. This chain uses TRBV7-8 with TRBJ2-5; D may be TRBD1 or TRBD2 (5 bases each). The CDR3 loop spans 15 amino acids. CDR1 and CDR2 from the germline V gene are SGHVS and FQNEAQ. The V gene lost 4 bases and the J gene lost 4 bases, with 16 bases spanning the gap. For the CDR3, the DNA is TGTGCCAGCAGCTACCCCCGGGGCAGAGGAGAGACCCAGTACTCC. This sequence encodes CASSYPRGRGETQYS.

To note about this clonotype: Since a much larger clone is just one base distant, this may be a read error. The CDR3 is CASGLGYGTQYF. CDR3 bases: TGTGCCAGCGGTTTAGGTTATGGGACCCAGTACTTC. The V and J genes are TRBV28 and TRBJ2-5; D ambiguous. This CDR3 contains 12 residues. Per the germline V gene, CDR1 is MDHEN and CDR2 is SYDVKM.

This clonotype was picked up one time. A much larger clone lies a single base off, so this may be a read error. This rearrangement joins TRBV7-8 to TRBJ2-2; the match to TRBD2 covers 7 bases. J gave up 1 base and V 5 bases, and 10 bases lay outside the gene matches. The germline CDR1 and CDR2 sequences are SGHVS and FQNEAQ. The CDR3 covers 17 residues. The CDR3 protein is CASSPTRASGNTGELFF. DNA for the CDR3: TGTGCCAGCAGCCCAACCAGGGCTAGCGGGAACACCGGGGAGCTGTTTTTT.

Remarks on this clonotype: Germline and junction disagree at one end, which may indicate a read error. The rearrangement uses TRBV5-6 and TRBJ1-1; 7 bases map to TRBD1. Germline-derived CDR1 and CDR2 are SGHDT and YYEEEE. The CDR3 has 14 residues. The CDR3 region has the DNA TGTGCCAGCATCTTGGGACAGTTGAACACTGAAGCTTTCTTT. Its protein is CASILGQLNTEAFF.